This T cell receptor beta chain is from a study of T-cell reconstitution after alpha-beta-depleted transplantation in children. General study points: Surviving thymic progenitors and recipient T cells were the source of high TCRbeta diversity at day 60 in some patients. Several hundred expanded graft clones reportedly gave rise to the alpha-beta T cells present about two months after transplant. T cells produced anew were the main source of T-cell counts and diversity one year after transplant.

During its preparation, the TCRbeta library received unique molecular identifiers. Each CDR3 protein is one row after TCRdb ran MiXCR on the PCR reads. The repertoire holds about 1,000,000 distinct CDR3 sequences, about 29% seen once, with approximately 30% in the top ten. This CDR3 comprises 14 residues. Germline-derived CDR1 and CDR2 are LGHNA and YSLEER. The V and J ends lost 1 base and 0 bases respectively, with 6 bases between them. This clonotype has just a few counts. The antigen is undetermined. The sequences come from PBMCs, mostly from graft donor cells, collected 360 days after TCRalphabeta/CD19-depleted stem cell transplant. The TCR originated in a boy under three years old who had a stem cell transplant for SCID, so the T cells may come from the graft donor. The V and J genes are TRBV4-3 and TRBJ1-1; D is uncertain. The CDR3 protein is CASSQGYMNTEAFF. As DNA, the CDR3 is TGCGCCAGCAGCCAAGGGTACATGAACACTGAAGCTTTCTTT.